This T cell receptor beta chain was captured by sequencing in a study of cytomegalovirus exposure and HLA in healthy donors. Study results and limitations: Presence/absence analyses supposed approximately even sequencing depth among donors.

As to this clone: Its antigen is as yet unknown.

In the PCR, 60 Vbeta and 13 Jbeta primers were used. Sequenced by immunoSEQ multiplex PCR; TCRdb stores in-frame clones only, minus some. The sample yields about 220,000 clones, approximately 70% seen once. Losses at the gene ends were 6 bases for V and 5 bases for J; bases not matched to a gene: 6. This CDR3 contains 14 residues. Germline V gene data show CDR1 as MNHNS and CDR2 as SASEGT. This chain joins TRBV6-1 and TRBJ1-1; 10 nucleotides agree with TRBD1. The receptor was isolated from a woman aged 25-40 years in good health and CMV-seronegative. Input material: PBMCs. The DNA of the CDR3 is TGTGCCAGCAGCCAGACAGGGGGCAGGACTGAAGCTTTCTTT. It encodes CASSQTGGRTEAFF.